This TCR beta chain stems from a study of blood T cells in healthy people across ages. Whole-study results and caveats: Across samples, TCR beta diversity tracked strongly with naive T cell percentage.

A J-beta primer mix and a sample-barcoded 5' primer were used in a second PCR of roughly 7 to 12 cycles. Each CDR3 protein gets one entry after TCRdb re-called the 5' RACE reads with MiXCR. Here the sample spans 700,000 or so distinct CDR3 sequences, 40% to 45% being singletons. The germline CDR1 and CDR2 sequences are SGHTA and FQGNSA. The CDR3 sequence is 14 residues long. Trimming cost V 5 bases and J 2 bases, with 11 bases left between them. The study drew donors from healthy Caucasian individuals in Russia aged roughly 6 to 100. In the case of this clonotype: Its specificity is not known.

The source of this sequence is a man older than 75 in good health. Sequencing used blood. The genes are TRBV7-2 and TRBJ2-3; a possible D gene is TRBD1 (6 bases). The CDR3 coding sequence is TGTGCCAGCAGCGTGGGACACACCACAGATACGCAGTATTTT. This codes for CASSVGHTTDTQYF.